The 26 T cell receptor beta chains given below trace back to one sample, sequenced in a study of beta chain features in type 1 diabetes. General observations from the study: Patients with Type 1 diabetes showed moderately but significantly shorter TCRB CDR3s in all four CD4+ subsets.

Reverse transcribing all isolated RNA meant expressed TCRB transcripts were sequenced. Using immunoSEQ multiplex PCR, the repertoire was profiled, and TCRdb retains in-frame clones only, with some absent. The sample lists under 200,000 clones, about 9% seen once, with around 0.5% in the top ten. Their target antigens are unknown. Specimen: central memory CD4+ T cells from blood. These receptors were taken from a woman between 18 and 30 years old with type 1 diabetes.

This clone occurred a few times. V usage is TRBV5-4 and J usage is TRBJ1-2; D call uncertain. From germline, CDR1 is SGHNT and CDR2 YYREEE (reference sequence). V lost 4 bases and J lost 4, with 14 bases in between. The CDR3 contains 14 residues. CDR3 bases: TGTGCCAGCAGCCCCCCCGCCGCGGGCTATGGCTACACCTTC. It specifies CASSPPAAGYGYTF. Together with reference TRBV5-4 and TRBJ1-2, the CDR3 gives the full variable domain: ETGVTQSPTHLIKTRGQQVTLRCSSQSGHNTVSWYQQALGQGPQFIFQYYREEENGRGNFPPRFSGLQFPNYSSELNVNALELDDSALYLCASSPPAAGYGYTFGSGTRLTVV.

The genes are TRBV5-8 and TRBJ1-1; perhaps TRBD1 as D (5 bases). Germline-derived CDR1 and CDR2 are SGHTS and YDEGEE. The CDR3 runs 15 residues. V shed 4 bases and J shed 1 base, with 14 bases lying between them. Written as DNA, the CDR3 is TGTGCCAGCAGCGATCACAGGATTACGAACACTGAAGCTTTCTTT. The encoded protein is CASSDHRITNTEAFF.

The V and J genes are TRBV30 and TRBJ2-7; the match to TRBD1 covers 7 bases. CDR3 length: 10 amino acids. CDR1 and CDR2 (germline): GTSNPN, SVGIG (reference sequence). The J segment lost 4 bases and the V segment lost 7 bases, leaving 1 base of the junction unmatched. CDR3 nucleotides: TGTGCCTTGGGACAGTACGAGCAGTACTTC. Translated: CALGQYEQYF.

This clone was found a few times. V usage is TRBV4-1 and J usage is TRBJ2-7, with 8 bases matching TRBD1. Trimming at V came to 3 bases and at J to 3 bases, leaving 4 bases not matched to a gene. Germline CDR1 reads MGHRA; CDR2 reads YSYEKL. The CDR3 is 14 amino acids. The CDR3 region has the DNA TGCGCCAGCAGCCAGACGGGACAGGTCTACGAGCAGTACTTC. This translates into CASSQTGQVYEQYF.

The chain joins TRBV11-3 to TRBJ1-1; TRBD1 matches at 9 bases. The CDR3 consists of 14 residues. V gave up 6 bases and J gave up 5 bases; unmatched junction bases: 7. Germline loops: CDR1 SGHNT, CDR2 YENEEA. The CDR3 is CASSWGQGGTEAFF. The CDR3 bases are TGTGCCAGCAGTTGGGGACAGGGAGGTACTGAAGCTTTCTTT. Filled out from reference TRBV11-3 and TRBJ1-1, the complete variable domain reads EAGVVQSPRYKIIEKKQPVAFWCNPISGHNTLYWYLQNLGQGPELLIRYENEEAVDDSQLPKDRFSAERLKGVDSTLKIQPAELGDSAVYLCASSWGQGGTEAFFGQGTRLTVV.

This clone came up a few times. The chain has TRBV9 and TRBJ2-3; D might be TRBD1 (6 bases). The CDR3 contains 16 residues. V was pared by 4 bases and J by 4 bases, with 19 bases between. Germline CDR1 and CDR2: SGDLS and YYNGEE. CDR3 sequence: CASSTSSGEASDTQYF. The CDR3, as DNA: TGTGCCAGCAGCACAAGTTCAGGGGAAGCATCAGATACGCAGTATTTT.

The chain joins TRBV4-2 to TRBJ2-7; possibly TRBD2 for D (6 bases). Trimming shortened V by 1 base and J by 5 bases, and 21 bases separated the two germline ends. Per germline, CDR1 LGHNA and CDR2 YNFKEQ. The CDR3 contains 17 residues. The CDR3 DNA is TGTGCCAGCAGCCAAGTTGGGATTAGCGGTAGGGAGAACGAGCAGTACTTC. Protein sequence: CASSQVGISGRENEQYF.

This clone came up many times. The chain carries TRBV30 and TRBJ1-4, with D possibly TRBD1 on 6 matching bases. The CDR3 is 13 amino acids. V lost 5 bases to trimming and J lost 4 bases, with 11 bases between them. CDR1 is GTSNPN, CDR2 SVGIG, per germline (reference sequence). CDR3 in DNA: TGTGCCTGGGAACAGGGATTTAATGAAAAACTGTTTTTT. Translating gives CAWEQGFNEKLFF.

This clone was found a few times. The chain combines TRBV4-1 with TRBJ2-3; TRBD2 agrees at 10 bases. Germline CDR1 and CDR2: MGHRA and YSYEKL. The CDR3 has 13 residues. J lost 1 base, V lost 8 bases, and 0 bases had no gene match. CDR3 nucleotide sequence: TGCGCCAGCGGGACTAGCGGCACAGATACGCAGTATTTT. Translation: CASGTSGTDTQYF.

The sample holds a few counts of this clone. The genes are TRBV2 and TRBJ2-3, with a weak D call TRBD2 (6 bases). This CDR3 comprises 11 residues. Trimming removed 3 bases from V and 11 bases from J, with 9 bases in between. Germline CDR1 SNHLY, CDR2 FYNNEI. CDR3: CASSDGGLQYF. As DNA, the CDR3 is TGTGCCAGCAGTGACGGGGGACTGCAGTATTTT. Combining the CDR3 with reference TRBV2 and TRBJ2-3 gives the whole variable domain EPEVTQTPSHQVTQMGQEVILRCVPISNHLYFYWYRQILGQKVEFLVSFYNNEISEKSEIFDDQFSVERPDGSNFTLKIRSTKLEDSAMYFCASSDGGLQYFGPGTRLTVL.

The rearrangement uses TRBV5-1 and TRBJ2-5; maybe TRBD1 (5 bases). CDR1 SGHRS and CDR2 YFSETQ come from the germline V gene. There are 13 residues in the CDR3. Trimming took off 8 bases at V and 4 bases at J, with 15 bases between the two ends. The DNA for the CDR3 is TGCGCCAGTTCATCTCGGCAGGGAGAGACCCAGTACTTC. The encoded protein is CASSSRQGETQYF.

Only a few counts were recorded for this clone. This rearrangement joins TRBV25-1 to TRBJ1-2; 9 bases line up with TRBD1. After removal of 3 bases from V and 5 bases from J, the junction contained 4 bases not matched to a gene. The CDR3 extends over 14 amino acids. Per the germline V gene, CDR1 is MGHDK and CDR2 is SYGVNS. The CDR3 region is CASSDTGGPYGYTF. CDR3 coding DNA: TGTGCCAGCAGTGACACAGGGGGCCCTTATGGCTACACCTTC.

This CDR3 reads CASSPPLNEQFF. For the CDR3, the DNA is TGTGCCAGCTCACCACCTCTCAATGAGCAGTTCTTC. The V and J genes are TRBV18 and TRBJ2-1; no clear D. CDR3 length: 12 amino acids. The V gene lost 0 bases and the J gene lost 6 bases, with 3 bases spanning the gap. Germline V CDR1 and CDR2: KGHSH, LQKENI.

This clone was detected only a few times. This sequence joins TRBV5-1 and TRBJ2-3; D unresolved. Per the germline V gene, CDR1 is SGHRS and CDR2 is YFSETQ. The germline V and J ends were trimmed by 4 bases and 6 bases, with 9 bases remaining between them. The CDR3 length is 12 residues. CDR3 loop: CASSLFVDTQYF. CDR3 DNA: TGCGCCAGCAGCCTCTTCGTTGATACGCAGTATTTT.

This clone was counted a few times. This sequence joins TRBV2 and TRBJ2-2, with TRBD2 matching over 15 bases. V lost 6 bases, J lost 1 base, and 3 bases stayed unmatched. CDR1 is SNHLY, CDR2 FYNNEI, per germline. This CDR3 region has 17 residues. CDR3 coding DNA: TGTGCCAGCAGGGGACTAGCGGGGGGACAGAACACCGGGGAGCTGTTTTTT. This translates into CASRGLAGGQNTGELFF.

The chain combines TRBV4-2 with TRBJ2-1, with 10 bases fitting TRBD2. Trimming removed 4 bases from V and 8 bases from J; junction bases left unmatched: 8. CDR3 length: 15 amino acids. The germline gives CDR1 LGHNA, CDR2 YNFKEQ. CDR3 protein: CASSRAGTSDHEQFF. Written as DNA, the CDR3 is TGTGCCAGCAGCCGAGCCGGGACTAGCGATCATGAGCAGTTCTTC.

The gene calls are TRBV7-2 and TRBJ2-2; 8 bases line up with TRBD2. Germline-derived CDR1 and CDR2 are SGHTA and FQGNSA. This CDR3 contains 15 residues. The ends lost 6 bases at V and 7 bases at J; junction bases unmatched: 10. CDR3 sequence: CASRDSAGVIGELFF. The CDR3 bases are TGTGCCAGCAGGGATTCAGCGGGAGTAATCGGGGAGCTGTTTTTT.

The CDR3 DNA is TGTGCCAGCAGCCCGGGGGGCAGCATTCAGTACTTC. Its protein product is CASSPGGSIQYF. The chain employs TRBV11-2 and TRBJ2-4; tentatively, D is TRBD2 (7 bases). CDR1 and CDR2 from the germline V gene are SGHAT and FQNNGV. The CDR3 consists of 12 residues. Deletions cut 5 bases from V and 9 bases from J, with 11 bases between.

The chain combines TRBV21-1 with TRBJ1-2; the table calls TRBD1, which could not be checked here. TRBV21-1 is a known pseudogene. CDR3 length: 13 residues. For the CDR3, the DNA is TGTGCCAGCAGCAAAATACCAGACTATGGCTACACCTTC. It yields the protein CASSKIPDYGYTF.

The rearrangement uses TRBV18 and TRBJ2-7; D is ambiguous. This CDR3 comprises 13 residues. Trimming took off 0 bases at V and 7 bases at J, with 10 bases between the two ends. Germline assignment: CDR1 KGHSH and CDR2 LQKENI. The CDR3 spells CASSPPYSWEQYF. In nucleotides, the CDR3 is TGTGCCAGCTCACCACCGTACAGCTGGGAGCAGTACTTC.

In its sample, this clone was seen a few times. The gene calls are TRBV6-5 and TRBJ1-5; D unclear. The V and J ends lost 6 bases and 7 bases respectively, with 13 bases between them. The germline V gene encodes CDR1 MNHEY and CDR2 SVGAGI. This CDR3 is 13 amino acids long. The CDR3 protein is CASRNSESQPQHF. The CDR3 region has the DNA TGTGCCAGCAGAAACAGTGAATCCCAGCCCCAGCATTTT.

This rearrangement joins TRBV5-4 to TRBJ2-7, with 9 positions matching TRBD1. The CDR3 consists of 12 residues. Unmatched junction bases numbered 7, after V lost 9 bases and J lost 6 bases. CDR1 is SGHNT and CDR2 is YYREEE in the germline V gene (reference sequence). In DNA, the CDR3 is TGTGCCACGGGGACAGGGCATAGCGAGCAGTACTTC. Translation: CATGTGHSEQYF.

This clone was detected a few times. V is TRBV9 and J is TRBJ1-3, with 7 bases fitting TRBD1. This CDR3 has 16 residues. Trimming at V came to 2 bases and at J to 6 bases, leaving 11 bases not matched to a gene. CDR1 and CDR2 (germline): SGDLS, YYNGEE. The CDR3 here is CASSVTPGQSVNTIYF. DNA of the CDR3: TGTGCCAGCAGCGTGACTCCGGGACAGAGTGTAAACACCATATATTTT.

CDR3 DNA: TGTGCCAGCAGCTTAGGCGACAGTACCGGAGCTAATGAAAAACTGTTTTTT. It codes for CASSLGDSTGANEKLFF. The rearrangement links TRBV7-9 to TRBJ1-4; a possible D gene is TRBD1 (5 bases). The length of the CDR3 is 17 residues. Between the trimmed V and J ends, which lost 1 base and 3 bases, there was a span of 15 bases. Germline CDR1 reads SEHNR; CDR2 reads FQNEAQ (reference sequence).

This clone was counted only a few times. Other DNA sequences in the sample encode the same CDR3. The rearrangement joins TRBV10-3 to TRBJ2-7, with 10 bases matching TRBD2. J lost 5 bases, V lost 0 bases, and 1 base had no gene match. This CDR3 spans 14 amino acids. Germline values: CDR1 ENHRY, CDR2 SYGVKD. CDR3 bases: TGTGCCATCAGTGAGTCCAGCGGGAGGGACGAGCAGTACTTC. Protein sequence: CAISESSGRDEQYF.

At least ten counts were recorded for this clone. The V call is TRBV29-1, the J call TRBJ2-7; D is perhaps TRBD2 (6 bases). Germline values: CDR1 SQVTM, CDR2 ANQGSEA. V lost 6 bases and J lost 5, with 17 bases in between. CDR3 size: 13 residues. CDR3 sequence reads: CSVGTSIWDEQYF. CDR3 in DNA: TGCAGCGTCGGGACTTCTATATGGGACGAGCAGTACTTC.